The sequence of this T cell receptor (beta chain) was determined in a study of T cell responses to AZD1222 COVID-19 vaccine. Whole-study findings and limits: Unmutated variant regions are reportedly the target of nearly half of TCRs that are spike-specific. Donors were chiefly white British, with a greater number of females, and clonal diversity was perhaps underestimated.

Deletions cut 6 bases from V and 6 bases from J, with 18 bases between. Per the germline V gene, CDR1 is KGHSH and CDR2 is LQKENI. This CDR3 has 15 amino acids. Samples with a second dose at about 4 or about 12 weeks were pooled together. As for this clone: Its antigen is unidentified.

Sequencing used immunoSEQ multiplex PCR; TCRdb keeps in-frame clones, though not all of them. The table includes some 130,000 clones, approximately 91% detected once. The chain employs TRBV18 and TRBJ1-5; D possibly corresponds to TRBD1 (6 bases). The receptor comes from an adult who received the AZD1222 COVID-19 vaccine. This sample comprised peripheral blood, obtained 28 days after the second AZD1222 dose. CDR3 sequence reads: CASSSTGGESQPQHF. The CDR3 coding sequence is TGTGCCAGCTCTTCAACGGGGGGCGAATCTCAGCCCCAGCATTTT. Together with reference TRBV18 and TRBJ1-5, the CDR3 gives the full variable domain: NAGVMQNPRHLVRRRGQEARLRCSPMKGHSHVYWYRQLPEEGLKFMVYLQKENIIDESGMPKERFSAEFPKEGPSILRIQQVVRGDSAAYFCASSSTGGESQPQHFGDGTRLSIL.